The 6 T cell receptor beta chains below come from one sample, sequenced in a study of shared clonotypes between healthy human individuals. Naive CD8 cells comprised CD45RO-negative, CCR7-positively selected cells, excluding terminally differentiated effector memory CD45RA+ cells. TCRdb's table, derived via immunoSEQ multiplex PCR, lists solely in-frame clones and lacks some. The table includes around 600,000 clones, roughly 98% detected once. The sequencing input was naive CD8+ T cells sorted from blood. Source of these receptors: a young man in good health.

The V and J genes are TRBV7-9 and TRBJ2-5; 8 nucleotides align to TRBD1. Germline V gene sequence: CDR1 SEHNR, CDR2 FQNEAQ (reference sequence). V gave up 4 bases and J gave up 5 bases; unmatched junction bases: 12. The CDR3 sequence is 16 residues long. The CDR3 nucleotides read TGTGCCAGCAGCTCGCCCGGACAGGACAGGGAGGAGACCCAGTACTTC. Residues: CASSSPGQDREETQYF.

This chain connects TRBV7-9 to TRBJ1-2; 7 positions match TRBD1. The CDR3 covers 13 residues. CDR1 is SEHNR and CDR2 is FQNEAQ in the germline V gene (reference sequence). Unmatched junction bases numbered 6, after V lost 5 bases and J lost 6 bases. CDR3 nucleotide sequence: TGTGCCAGCAGCCCCGGACAGGTCCATGGCTACACCTTC. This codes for CASSPGQVHGYTF.

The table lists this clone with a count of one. CDR3 sequence: CASRGPRDAGTDEQFF. The CDR3 DNA sequence: TGCGCCAGCAGGGGTCCCCGGGACGCCGGAACTGATGAGCAGTTCTTC. The V call is TRBV5-1, the J call TRBJ2-1, with D perhaps matching TRBD1 or TRBD2 (5 bases each). CDR1 and CDR2 (germline): SGHRS, YFSETQ. The germline V and J ends were trimmed by 5 bases and 8 bases, with 23 bases remaining between them. The CDR3 runs to 16 residues.

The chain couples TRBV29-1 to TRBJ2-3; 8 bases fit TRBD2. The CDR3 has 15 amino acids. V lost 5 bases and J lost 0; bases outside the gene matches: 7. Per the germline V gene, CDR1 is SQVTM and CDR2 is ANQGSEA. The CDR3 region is CSVSGGEVSTDTQYF. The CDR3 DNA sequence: TGCAGCGTTTCGGGAGGGGAAGTTAGCACAGATACGCAGTATTTT.

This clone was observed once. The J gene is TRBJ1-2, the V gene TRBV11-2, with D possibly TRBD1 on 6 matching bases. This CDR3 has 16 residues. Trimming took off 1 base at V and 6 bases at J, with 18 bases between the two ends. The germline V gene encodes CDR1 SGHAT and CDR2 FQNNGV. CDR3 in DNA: TGTGCCAGCAGCTTAGGAGGGGAAACAGGGTGGCATGGCTACACCTTC. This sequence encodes CASSLGGETGWHGYTF.

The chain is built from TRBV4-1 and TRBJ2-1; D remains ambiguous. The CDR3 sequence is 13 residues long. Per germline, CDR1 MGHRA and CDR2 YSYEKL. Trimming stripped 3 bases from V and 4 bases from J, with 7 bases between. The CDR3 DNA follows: TGCGCCAGCAGCCATACTGAATACAATGAGCAGTTCTTC. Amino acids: CASSHTEYNEQFF.